This T cell receptor (beta chain) was obtained from a study of blood T cell repertoires in COVID-19. In the study overall: The United States, Italy and Spain provided the acute and convalescent COVID-19 samples. From T cells, B-cell-depleted T cells, or PBMCs came the material, which was cDNA or gDNA.

Authors' methods: From reference gene primer amplification, estimates of nucleated cell counts were derived. Repertoires were generated with immunoSEQ multiplex PCR, while TCRdb's copy carries only in-frame clones and drops some. V and J calls and clone size are copied from that table; D and trimming were computed from the DNA. This table has roughly 200,000 clones, approximately 88% appearing once. During active infection, Seattle patients enrolled and were then monitored through disease. The TCR comes from a woman in her thirties or forties with COVID-19, enrolled during active disease. The specimen sequenced was peripheral blood.

CDR3 DNA: TGTGCCAGCAGAGAGACAGGGGCCTATGGCTACACCTTC. It specifies CASRETGAYGYTF. V gene TRBV6-5 combines with J gene TRBJ1-2; 8 positions agree with TRBD1. Germline loops: CDR1 MNHEY, CDR2 SVGAGI. The CDR3 has 13 amino acids. V lost 6 bases to trimming and J lost 4 bases; unmatched junction nucleotides: 4.